A selection of T cell receptor beta chains follows, all from one sample in a study of human T cells and chemical hapten exposure. TCRdb reanalysed the RACE reads using MiXCR and keeps one entry per CDR3 protein. The sample records roughly 62,000 distinct CDR3 sequences, approximately 13% being singletons. The sequenced sample was whole blood, obtained in connection with sensitization to the hapten diphenylcyclopropenone (DPC). The receptors were gathered from a man younger than 40 with alopecia areata. Some clones in this sample may be carry-over from other donors' samples. Each CDR3 is given with its conserved first and last residue. A D gene is named only where the DNA matches it firmly. Only part of the rows carry a size: once, few, many, or a class if the clone is expanded.

J gene | D gene | V gene | clone size | CDR3 protein | CDR3 DNA
TRBJ1-2 | . | TRBV3-1 | . | CASSQKNWEHTF | TGTGCCAGCAGCCAAAAAAATTGGGAACACACCTTC
TRBJ2-7 | TRBD1 | TRBV6-6 | . | CASSGGQIAYEQYF | TGTGCCAGCAGTGGGGGACAGATAGCCTACGAGCAGTACTTC
TRBJ1-1 | . | TRBV7-2 | few | CASSLYIDTEAFF | TGTGCCAGCAGCTTATATATAGACACTGAAGCTTTCTTT
TRBJ2-5 | . | TRBV11-3 | few | CASSFSGETQYF | TGTGCCAGCAGCTTCAGTGGGGAGACCCAGTACTTC
TRBJ1-1 | . | TRBV28 | few | CATTGTEAFF | TGTGCCACAACGGGGACTGAAGCTTTCTTT
TRBJ1-5 | . | TRBV24-1 | many | CATGQSNQPQHF | TGTGCCACCGGACAGAGCAATCAGCCCCAGCATTTT
TRBJ2-7 | . | TRBV6-5 | many | CASSFQGREYF | TGTGCCAGCAGCTTCCAGGGAAGGGAGTACTTC
TRBJ2-7 | . | TRBV3-1 | . | CASSQEDGRISYEQYF | TGTGCCAGCAGCCAAGAAGACGGCAGGATCTCCTACGAGCAGTACTTC
TRBJ2-6 | . | TRBV19 | . | CASSIIGVAGANVLTF | TGTGCCAGTAGTATCATAGGGGTGGCGGGGGCCAACGTCCTGACTTTC
TRBJ2-1 | TRBD2 | TRBV20-1 | . | CSASSLAGPYNEQFF | TGCAGTGCTAGCTCCTTAGCGGGACCTTACAATGAGCAGTTCTTC
TRBJ2-7 | . | TRBV29-1 | many | CSVSVAYEQYF | TGCAGCGTCTCCGTTGCCTACGAGCAGTACTTC
TRBJ1-3 | . | TRBV6-1 | many | CASTYRDGYSGNTIYF | TGTGCCAGCACGTACCGGGACGGTTACTCTGGAAACACCATATATTTT
TRBJ1-1 | TRBD1 | TRBV28 | many | CASSWTGRTEAFF | TGTGCCAGCAGTTGGACAGGGAGGACTGAAGCTTTCTTT
TRBJ2-7 | TRBD1 | TRBV7-7 | many | CASSYGQGTEQYF | TGTGCCAGCAGCTACGGACAGGGCACTGAGCAGTACTTC
TRBJ2-1 | TRBD1 | TRBV10-3 | few | CAISDTGVSSYNEQFF | TGTGCCATCAGCGATACAGGGGTTAGCTCCTACAATGAGCAGTTCTTC
TRBJ2-5 | . | TRBV29-1 | once | CSLLGDQETQYF | TGCAGTCTTCTAGGGGACCAAGAGACCCAGTACTTC
TRBJ1-5 | . | TRBV20-1 | . | CSAREGRALRNQPQHF | TGCAGTGCTAGAGAGGGCCGAGCCCTCCGCAATCAGCCCCAGCATTTT
TRBJ2-3 | . | TRBV6-6 | few | CASSYSWDTQYF | TGTGCCAGCAGTTACTCGTGGGATACGCAGTATTTT
TRBJ2-1 | TRBD2 | TRBV7-3 | many | CASSEPGLAGGSSYNEQFF | TGTGCCAGCAGCGAACCGGGACTAGCGGGGGGTAGCTCCTACAATGAGCAGTTCTTC
TRBJ2-7 | . | TRBV5-1 | . | CASSPTSGQSSYEQYF | TGCGCCAGCAGCCCTACGTCCGGTCAAAGCTCCTACGAGCAGTACTTC
TRBJ2-3 | . | TRBV6-4 | many | CASSAFFSGGDTDTQYF | TGTGCCAGCAGTGCTTTTTTTAGCGGCGGGGACACAGATACGCAGTATTTT
TRBJ1-3 | . | TRBV28 | few | CASSPRSHHSGNTIYF | TGTGCCAGCAGTCCCCGTTCACACCACTCTGGAAACACCATATATTTT
TRBJ2-7 | . | TRBV6-5 | few | CAAAWRAKGEQYF | TGTGCCGCCGCCTGGAGGGCCAAGGGCGAGCAGTACTTC
TRBJ2-7 | TRBD2 | TRBV7-2 | many | CASSSLAGVPYEQYF | TGTGCCAGCAGCTCGCTAGCGGGGGTCCCCTACGAGCAGTACTTC
TRBJ2-6 | . | TRBV5-1 | many | CASSRSVGVIPMSSGANVLTF | TGCGCCAGCAGCCGTTCTGTCGGAGTCATTCCTATGAGCTCTGGGGCCAACGTCCTGACTTTC
TRBJ2-7 | . | TRBV6-2/TRBV6-3 | many | CASSYGQVPNEQYF | TGTGCCAGCAGTTATGGGCAGGTGCCTAACGAGCAGTACTTC
TRBJ2-2 | . | TRBV3-1 | few | CASSRQQNTGELFF | TGTGCCAGCAGCCGCCAGCAGAACACCGGGGAGCTGTTTTTT
TRBJ2-1 | . | TRBV24-1 | few | CATSDQKGSSYNEQFF | TGTGCCACCAGTGACCAGAAGGGTTCCTCCTACAATGAGCAGTTCTTC
TRBJ1-1 | TRBD1 | TRBV6-5 | many | CASSVTGGMNTEAFF | TGTGCCAGCAGTGTTACAGGGGGAATGAACACTGAAGCTTTCTTT
TRBJ1-3 | . | TRBV28 | many | CASSLGRFLSGNTIYF | TGTGCCAGCAGTCTCGGACGGTTTCTCTCTGGAAACACCATATATTTT
TRBJ2-2 | . | TRBV3-1 | . | CASSQEPHNTGELFF | TGTGCCAGCAGCCAAGAACCCCACAACACCGGGGAGCTGTTTTTT
TRBJ1-3 | . | TRBV7-2 | many | CASSVGRQTLSGNTIYF | TGTGCCAGCAGCGTGGGACGGCAAACCCTCTCTGGAAACACCATATATTTT
TRBJ2-1 | TRBD2 | TRBV11-2 | few | CASIQGVAGYNEQFF | TGTGCCAGCATCCAAGGAGTAGCGGGGTACAATGAGCAGTTCTTC
TRBJ1-6 | TRBD1 | TRBV5-1 | few | CASSHGQGPNSPLHF | TGCGCCAGCAGCCACGGACAGGGCCCCAATTCACCCCTCCACTTT
TRBJ1-1 | TRBD1 | TRBV6-2/TRBV6-3 | many | CASINRGRDTEAFF | TGTGCCAGCATCAACAGGGGACGAGACACTGAAGCTTTCTTT
TRBJ2-3 | . | TRBV20-1 | . | CSASVGTDTQYF | TGCAGTGCTAGCGTTGGGACAGATACGCAGTATTTT
TRBJ2-5 | . | TRBV28 | . | CASGPTSSFSGTQYF | TGTGCCAGCGGACCAACTAGCTCTTTTAGTGGAACCCAGTACTTC
TRBJ1-1 | TRBD1 | TRBV5-1 | once | CASSLGQGTNTEAFF | TGCGCCAGCAGCTTGGGACAGGGCACGAACACTGAAGCCTTCTTT
TRBJ2-7 | TRBD2 | TRBV18 | many | CASSPPTSGGRYEQYF | TGTGCCAGCTCACCACCGACTAGCGGGGGCCGCTACGAGCAGTACTTC
TRBJ2-1 | TRBD2 | TRBV3-1 | . | CASRGSGGVYNEQFF | TGTGCCAGCAGGGGAAGCGGGGGGGTGTACAATGAGCAGTTCTTC
TRBJ2-5 | TRBD1 | TRBV7-3 | few | CASSLSTGKQETQYF | TGTGCCAGCAGCTTATCGACAGGGAAACAAGAGACCCAGTACTTC
TRBJ1-5 | . | TRBV6-5 | few | CASSYRDSNQPQHF | TGTGCCAGCAGCTACAGAGATAGCAATCAGCCCCAGCATTTT
TRBJ2-7 | . | TRBV27 | many | CASSLGRGFVKEQYF | TGTGCCAGCAGTTTAGGCCGAGGTTTCGTTAAGGAGCAGTACTTC
TRBJ2-2 | . | TRBV7-6 | few | CASSFTYEGTGELFF | TGTGCCAGCAGCTTTACATACGAGGGCACCGGGGAGCTGTTTTTT
TRBJ2-7 | TRBD2 | TRBV20-1 | few | CSARDISGVSYEQYF | TGCAGTGCTAGAGATATTAGCGGGGTCTCCTACGAGCAGTACTTC
TRBJ2-4 | . | TRBV12-3/TRBV12-4 | . | CASSLSPGGTKNIQYF | TGTGCCAGCAGTTTATCCCCAGGGGGGACCAAAAACATTCAGTACTTC